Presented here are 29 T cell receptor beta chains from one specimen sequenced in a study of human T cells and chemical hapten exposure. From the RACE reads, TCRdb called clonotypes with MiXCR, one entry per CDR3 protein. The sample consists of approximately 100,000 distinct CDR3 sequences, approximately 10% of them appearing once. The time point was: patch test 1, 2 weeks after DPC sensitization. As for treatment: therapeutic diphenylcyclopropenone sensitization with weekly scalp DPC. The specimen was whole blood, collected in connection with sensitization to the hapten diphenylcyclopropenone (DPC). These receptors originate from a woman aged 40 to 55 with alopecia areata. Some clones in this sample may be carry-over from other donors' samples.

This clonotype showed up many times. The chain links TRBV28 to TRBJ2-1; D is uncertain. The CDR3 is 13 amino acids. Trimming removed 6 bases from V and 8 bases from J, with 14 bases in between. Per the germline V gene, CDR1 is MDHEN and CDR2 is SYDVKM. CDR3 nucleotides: TGTGCCAGCAGCCGACCGGAGAGCGATGAGCAGTTCTTC. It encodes CASSRPESDEQFF.

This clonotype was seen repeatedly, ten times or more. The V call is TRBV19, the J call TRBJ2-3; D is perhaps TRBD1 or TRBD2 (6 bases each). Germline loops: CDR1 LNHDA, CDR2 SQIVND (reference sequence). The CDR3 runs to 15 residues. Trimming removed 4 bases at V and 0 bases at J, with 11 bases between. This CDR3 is CASSKEGGSTDTQYF. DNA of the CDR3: TGTGCCAGTAGTAAGGAGGGGGGAAGCACAGATACGCAGTATTTT.

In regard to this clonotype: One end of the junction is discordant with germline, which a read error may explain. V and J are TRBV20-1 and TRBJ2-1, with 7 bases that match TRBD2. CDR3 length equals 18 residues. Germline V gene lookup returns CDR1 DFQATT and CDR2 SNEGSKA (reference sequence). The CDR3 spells CSVRLLGASGGPLNEQFF. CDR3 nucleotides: TGCAGTGTTAGACTTTTAGGGGCTAGCGGTGGCCCCCTAAATGAGCAGTTCTTC.

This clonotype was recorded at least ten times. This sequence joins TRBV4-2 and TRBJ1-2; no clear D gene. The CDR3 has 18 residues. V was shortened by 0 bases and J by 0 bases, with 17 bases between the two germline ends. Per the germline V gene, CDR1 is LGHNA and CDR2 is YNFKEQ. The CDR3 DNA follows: TGTGCCAGCAGCCAAGATTGGGCAGCTCGAGGGACTAACTATGGCTACACCTTC. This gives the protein CASSQDWAARGTNYGYTF.

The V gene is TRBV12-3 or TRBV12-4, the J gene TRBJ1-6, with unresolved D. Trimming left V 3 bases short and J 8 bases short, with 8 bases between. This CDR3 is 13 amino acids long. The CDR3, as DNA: TGTGCCAGCAGTTTTCTAGGAGATTCACCCCTCCACTTT. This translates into CASSFLGDSPLHF.

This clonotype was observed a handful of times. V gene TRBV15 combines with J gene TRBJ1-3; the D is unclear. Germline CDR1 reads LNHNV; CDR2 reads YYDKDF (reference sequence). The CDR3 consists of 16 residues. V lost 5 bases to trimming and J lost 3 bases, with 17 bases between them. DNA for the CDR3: TGTGCCACCAGCGCGGCGGGTGACGTAGGTGGAAACACCATATATTTT. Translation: CATSAAGDVGGNTIYF.

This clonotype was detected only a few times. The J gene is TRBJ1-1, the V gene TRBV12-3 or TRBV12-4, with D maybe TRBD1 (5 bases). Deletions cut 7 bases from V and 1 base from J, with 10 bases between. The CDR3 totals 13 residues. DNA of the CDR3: TGTGCCAGCACGGGACGGAGGAACACTGAAGCTTTCTTT. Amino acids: CASTGRRNTEAFF.

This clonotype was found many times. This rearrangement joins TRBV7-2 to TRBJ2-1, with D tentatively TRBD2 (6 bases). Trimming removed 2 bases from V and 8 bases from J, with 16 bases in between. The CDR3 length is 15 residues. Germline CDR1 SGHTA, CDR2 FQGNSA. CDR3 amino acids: CASSLTGDPWDEQFF. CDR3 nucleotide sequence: TGTGCCAGCAGCTTAACGGGAGACCCTTGGGATGAGCAGTTCTTC.

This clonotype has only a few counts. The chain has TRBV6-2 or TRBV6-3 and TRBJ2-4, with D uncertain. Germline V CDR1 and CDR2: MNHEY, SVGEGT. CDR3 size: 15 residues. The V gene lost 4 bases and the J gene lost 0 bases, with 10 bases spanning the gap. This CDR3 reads CASSFRALAKNIQYF. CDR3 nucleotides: TGTGCCAGCAGTTTCCGGGCCTTAGCCAAAAACATTCAGTACTTC.

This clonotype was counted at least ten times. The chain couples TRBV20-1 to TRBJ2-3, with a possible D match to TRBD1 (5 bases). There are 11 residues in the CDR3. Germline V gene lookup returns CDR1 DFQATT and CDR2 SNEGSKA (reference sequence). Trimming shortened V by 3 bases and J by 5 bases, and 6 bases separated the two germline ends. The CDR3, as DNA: TGCAGTGCTAGTAGGGGAGATACGCAGTATTTT. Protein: CSASRGDTQYF.

In DNA form, the CDR3 reads TGCAGCGTTGGGCTAGCGGCAACAGATACGCAGTATTTT. This sequence encodes CSVGLAATDTQYF. This chain uses TRBV29-1 with TRBJ2-3; 7 nucleotides line up with TRBD2. The J segment lost 3 bases and the V segment lost 4 bases, leaving 4 bases of the junction unmatched. From germline, CDR1 is SQVTM and CDR2 ANQGSEA. This CDR3 has 13 residues.

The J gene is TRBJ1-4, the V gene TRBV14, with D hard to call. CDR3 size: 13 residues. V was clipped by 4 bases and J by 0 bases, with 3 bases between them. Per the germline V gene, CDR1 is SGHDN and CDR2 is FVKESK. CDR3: CASSRATNEKLFF. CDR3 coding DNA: TGTGCCAGCAGCCGCGCAACTAATGAAAAACTGTTTTTT.

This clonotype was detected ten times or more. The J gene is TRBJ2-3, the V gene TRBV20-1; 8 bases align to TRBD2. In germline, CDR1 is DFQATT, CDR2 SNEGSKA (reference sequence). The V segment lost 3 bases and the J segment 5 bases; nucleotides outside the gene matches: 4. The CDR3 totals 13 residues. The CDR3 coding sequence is TGCAGTGCTAGTCCAGCGGGAGTAGATACGCAGTATTTT. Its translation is CSASPAGVDTQYF.

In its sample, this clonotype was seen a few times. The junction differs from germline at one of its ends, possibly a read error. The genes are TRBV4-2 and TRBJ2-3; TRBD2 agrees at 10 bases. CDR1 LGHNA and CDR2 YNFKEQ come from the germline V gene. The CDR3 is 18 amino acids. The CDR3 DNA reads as TGTGCCAGCAACCAAGAGGGGCTAGCGGGGGCCGGGACAGATACGCAGTATTTT. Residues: CASNQEGLAGAGTDTQYF.

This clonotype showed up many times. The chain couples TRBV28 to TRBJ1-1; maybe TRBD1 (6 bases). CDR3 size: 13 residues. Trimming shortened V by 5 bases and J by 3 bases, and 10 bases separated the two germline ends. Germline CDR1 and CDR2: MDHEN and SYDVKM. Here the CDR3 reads CASSKRGYTEAFF. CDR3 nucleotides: TGTGCCAGCAGTAAAAGGGGGTACACTGAAGCTTTCTTT.

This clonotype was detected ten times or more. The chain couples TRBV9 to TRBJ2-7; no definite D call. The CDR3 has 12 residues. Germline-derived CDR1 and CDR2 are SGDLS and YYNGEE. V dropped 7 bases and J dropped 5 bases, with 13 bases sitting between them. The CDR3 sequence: CASALVENEQYF. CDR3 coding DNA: TGTGCCAGCGCCCTCGTCGAGAACGAGCAGTACTTC.

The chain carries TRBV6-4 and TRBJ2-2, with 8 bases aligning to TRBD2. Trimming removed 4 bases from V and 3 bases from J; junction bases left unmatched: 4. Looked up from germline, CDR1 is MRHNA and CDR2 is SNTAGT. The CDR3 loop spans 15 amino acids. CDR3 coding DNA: TGTGCCAGCAGTGTGCGAGCGGGAGACACCGGGGAGCTGTTTTTT. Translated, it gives CASSVRAGDTGELFF.

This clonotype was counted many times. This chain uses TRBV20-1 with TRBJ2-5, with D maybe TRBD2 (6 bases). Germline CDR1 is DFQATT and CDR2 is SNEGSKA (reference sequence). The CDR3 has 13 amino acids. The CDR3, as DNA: TGCAGCGGGGGTTTAGGTACAGGAGAGACCCAGTACTTC. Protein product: CSGGLGTGETQYF.

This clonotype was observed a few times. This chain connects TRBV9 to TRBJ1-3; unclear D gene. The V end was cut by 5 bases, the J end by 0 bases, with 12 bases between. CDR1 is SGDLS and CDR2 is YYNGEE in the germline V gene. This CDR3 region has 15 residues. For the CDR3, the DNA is TGTGCCAGCAGTGAAAACAGCGTCTCTGGAAACACCATATATTTT. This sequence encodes CASSENSVSGNTIYF.

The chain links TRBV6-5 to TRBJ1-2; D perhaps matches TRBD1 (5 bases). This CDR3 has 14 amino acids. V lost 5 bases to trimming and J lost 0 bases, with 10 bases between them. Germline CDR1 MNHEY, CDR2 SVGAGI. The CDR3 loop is CASSPDRANYGYTF. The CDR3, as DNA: TGTGCCAGCAGTCCCGACAGAGCTAACTATGGCTACACCTTC.

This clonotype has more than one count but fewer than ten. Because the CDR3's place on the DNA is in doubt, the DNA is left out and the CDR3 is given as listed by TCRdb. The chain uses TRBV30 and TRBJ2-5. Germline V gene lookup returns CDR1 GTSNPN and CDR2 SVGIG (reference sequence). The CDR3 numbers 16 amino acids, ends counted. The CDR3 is CAWSVPLQPYQETQYF.

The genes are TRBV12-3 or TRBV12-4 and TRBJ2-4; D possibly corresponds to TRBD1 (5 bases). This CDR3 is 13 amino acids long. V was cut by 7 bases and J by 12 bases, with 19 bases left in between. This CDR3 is CASNTIRGSPQYF. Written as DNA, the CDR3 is TGTGCCAGCAATACCATAAGGGGTTCGCCTCAGTACTTC.

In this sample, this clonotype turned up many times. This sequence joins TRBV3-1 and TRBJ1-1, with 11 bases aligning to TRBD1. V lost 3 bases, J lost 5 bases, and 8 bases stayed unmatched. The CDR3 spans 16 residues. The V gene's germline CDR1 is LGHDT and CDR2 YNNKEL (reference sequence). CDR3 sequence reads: CASSQPLGQGGTEAFF. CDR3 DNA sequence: TGTGCCAGCAGCCAGCCCTTGGGACAGGGGGGGACTGAAGCTTTCTTT. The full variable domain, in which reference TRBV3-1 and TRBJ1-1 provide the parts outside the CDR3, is DTAVSQTPKYLVTQMGNDKSIKCEQNLGHDTMYWYKQDSKKFLKIMFSYNNKELIINETVPNRFSPKSPDKAHLNLHINSLELGDSAVYFCASSQPLGQGGTEAFFGQGTRLTVV.

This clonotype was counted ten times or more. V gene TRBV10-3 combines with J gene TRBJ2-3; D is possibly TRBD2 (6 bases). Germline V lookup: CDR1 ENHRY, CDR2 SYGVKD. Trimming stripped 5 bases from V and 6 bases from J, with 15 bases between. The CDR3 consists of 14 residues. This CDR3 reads CAISRTQGGDTQYF. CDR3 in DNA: TGTGCCATCAGTAGGACCCAGGGAGGTGATACGCAGTATTTT.

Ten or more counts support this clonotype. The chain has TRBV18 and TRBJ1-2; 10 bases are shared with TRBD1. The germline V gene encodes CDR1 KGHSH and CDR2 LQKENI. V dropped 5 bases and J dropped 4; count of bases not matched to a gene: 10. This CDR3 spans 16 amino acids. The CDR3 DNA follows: TGTGCCAGCTCATCTTCGACAGGGGGCGATATCTATGGCTACACCTTC. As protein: CASSSSTGGDIYGYTF.

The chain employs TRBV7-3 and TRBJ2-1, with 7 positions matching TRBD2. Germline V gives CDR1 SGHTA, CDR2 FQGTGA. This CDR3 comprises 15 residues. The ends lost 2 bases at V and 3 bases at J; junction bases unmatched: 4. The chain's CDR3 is CASSLSPSGYNEQFF. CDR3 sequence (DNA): TGTGCCAGCAGCTTATCCCCTAGCGGCTACAATGAGCAGTTCTTC.

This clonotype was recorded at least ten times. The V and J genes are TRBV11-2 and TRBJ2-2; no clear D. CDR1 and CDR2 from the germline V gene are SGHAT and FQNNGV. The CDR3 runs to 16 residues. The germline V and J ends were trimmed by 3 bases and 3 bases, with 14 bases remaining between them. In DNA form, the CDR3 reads TGTGCCAGCAGCTTGGAAGCTCCTGGGGACACCGGGGAGCTGTTTTTT. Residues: CASSLEAPGDTGELFF.

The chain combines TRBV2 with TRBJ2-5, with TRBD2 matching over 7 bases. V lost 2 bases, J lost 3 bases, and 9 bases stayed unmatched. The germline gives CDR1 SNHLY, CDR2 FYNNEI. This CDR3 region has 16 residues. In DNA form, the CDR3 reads TGTGCCAGCAGTGAAATTTCTCTAGCGGCTAAAGAGACCCAGTACTTC. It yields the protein CASSEISLAAKETQYF.

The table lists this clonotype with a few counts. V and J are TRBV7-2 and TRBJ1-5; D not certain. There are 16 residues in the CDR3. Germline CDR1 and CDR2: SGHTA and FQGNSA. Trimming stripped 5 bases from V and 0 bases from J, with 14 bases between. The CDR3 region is CASSTRSSNSNQPQHF. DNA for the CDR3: TGTGCCAGCAGCACCCGGTCGAGTAATAGCAATCAGCCCCAGCATTTT.